The 3 T cell receptor beta chains reported below all come from one sample, sequenced in a study of OX40 agonist ivuxolimab in advanced cancers. The library was prepared using the immunoSEQ multiplex PCR assay. TCRdb took this table from immuneACCESS and kept in-frame rearrangements with V and J called. Such tables lack part of the clones; where checked against another copy, unresolved V genes explain under half of the gap, and the rest is unexplained. This sample is represented by 23,000 or so clones; around nine tenths of them were singletons. The top ten clonotypes cover 30% to 35% of the sample. The material was CD4+ or CD8+ T cells sorted from blood, obtained in a trial of the OX40 agonist ivuxolimab. The receptors were gathered from an adult with an advanced solid tumor such as melanoma, head and neck, liver or kidney cancer.

For this clone: Additional DNA sequences in this sample encode the identical CDR3. The chain carries TRBV27 and TRBJ2-1, with 10 bases lining up with TRBD2. Trimming at V came to 6 bases and at J to 9 bases, leaving 14 bases not matched to a gene. Germline V gene data show CDR1 as MNHEY and CDR2 as SMNVEV (reference sequence). CDR3 length equals 16 residues. Here the CDR3 reads CASSSRSGLAFAEQFF. The CDR3 nucleotides read TGTGCCAGCAGCTCGAGATCGGGACTAGCGTTTGCTGAGCAGTTCTTC.

CDR3 nucleotides: TGTGCCAGCAAGGGCTACGACTACGAGCAGTACTTC. Amino acids: CASKGYDYEQYF. The chain is built from TRBV12-1 and TRBJ2-7. TRBV12-1 is a known pseudogene. This CDR3 has 12 amino acids.

V and J are TRBV6-5 and TRBJ2-3; D uncertain. Germline V gives CDR1 MNHEY, CDR2 SVGAGI. Trimming pared 0 bases from V and 2 bases from J, leaving 12 bases between. This CDR3 region has 16 residues. Here the CDR3 reads CASSYSIWRFTDTQYF. The CDR3 DNA is TGTGCCAGCAGTTACTCGATTTGGAGATTCACAGATACGCAGTATTTT.